This T cell receptor beta chain is from a study of CD8 T cells in Susac syndrome. Study observations and caveats: The study recognized that its TCR sequencing and HLA analysis covered a relatively small number of individuals.

Controls matched for age and sex were healthy donors. Reverse transcription of about 0.45 to 1 ug RNA was performed with random hexamers. Amplification of the TCR beta CDR3 was carried out by immunoSEQ multiplex PCR, which spanned a total of 54 Vbeta and 13 Jbeta segments. TCRdb processed the immunoSEQ multiplex PCR reads anew with MiXCR; each CDR3 protein has one entry. The table has about 19,000 distinct CDR3 sequences, approximately 95% seen once; the top ten hold roughly 0.23%. This clonotype was seen more than once but under ten times. Its specificity is not known. The CDR3 is 13 amino acids. V gave up 5 bases and J gave up 2 bases, with 10 bases separating them. CDR1 LNHDA and CDR2 SQIVND come from the germline V gene (reference sequence).

The receptor was isolated from a human donor in good health. The material sequenced was CD8+ T cells from PBMCs. The rearrangement uses TRBV19 and TRBJ2-7; D gene ambiguous. The CDR3 reads CASSFGPAYEQYF. CDR3 sequence (DNA): TGTGCCAGTAGTTTCGGACCGGCCTACGAGCAGTACTTC. The full variable domain, rest sourced from reference TRBV19 and TRBJ2-7, is DGGITQSPKYLFRKEGQNVTLSCEQNLNHDAMYWYRQDPGQGLRLIYYSQIVNDFQKGDIAEGYSVSREKKESFPLTVTSAQKNPTAFYLCASSFGPAYEQYFGPGTRLTVT.